Shown below are 31 T cell receptor beta chains from a single sample sequenced in a study of blood T cells in healthy people across ages. Alongside a J-beta primer mix, a sample-barcoded 5' primer served in a second PCR lasting about 7 to 11 cycles. TCRdb reprocessed the 5' RACE reads with MiXCR, giving one entry per CDR3 protein. The table lists 1.5 million or so distinct CDR3 sequences, around 40% of them singletons. The sequenced sample was blood. These receptors were collected from a woman younger than 30 in good health.

The chain couples TRBV7-2 to TRBJ2-1, with unresolved D. Germline assignment: CDR1 SGHTA and CDR2 FQGNSA. Trimming left V 6 bases short and J 10 bases short, with 19 bases between. There are 14 residues in the CDR3. CDR3 region: CASSQLGSSYEQFF. The CDR3 bases are TGTGCCAGCAGTCAGCTGGGTAGCTCCTACGAGCAGTTCTTC.

The chain combines TRBV5-1 with TRBJ2-2, with D perhaps TRBD2 (5 bases). This CDR3 is built from 16 residues. In germline, CDR1 is SGHRS, CDR2 YFSETQ. V dropped 3 bases and J dropped 0 bases, with 12 bases sitting between them. The CDR3, as DNA: TGCGCCAGCAGCTGGGGTCGTAGCGCGAACACCGGGGAGCTGTTTTTT. Its protein product is CASSWGRSANTGELFF.

This clonotype was seen only a few times. V gene TRBV3-1 combines with J gene TRBJ2-5; 8 nucleotides align to TRBD2. The DNA end is a closer match to TRBJ2-7, so the J assignment may be wrong. Germline values: CDR1 LGHDT, CDR2 YNNKEL (reference sequence). This CDR3 spans 14 amino acids. For the CDR3, the DNA is TGTGCCAGCAGCCCTGGGACTAGTCGGCTCGAGCAGTACTTC. Its translation: CASSPGTSRLEQYF.

The chain combines TRBV15 with TRBJ2-7; D possibly corresponds to TRBD1 (5 bases). From germline, CDR1 is LNHNV and CDR2 YYDKDF (reference sequence). V lost 0 bases, J lost 3 bases, and 9 bases lay in between. CDR3 length: 14 residues. The CDR3 here is CATSRDHRGYEQYF. CDR3 sequence (DNA): TGTGCCACCAGCAGAGATCATAGGGGCTACGAGCAGTACTTC.

This chain uses TRBV20-1 with TRBJ1-2; 7 nucleotides match TRBD1. From germline, CDR1 is DFQATT and CDR2 SNEGSKA (reference sequence). With 0 bases clipped from V and 4 bases from J, the junction kept 8 bases outside the gene matches. The CDR3 runs to 15 residues. The CDR3 is CSARDRQGFLYGYTF. The CDR3 DNA reads as TGCAGTGCTAGAGATAGACAGGGATTCCTCTATGGCTACACCTTC.

There are many counts of this clonotype. The rearrangement uses TRBV29-1 and TRBJ2-3, with D hard to call. This CDR3 spans 12 amino acids. Trimming removed 3 bases at V and 1 base at J, with 5 bases between. Germline CDR1 reads SQVTM; CDR2 reads ANQGSEA. The chain's CDR3 is CSVDQGTDTQYF. DNA of the CDR3: TGCAGCGTTGACCAAGGCACAGATACGCAGTATTTT.

For this clonotype: A junction boundary mismatches the germline segment, possibly from a read error. The J gene is TRBJ2-3, the V gene TRBV27; D is unresolved. The germline V gene encodes CDR1 MNHEY and CDR2 SMNVEV (reference sequence). The CDR3 loop spans 15 amino acids. The CDR3 nucleotides read TGTGCCAGTAGTTGGGCTGCTGCGAGCACAGATACGCAGTATTTT. It translates to CASSWAAASTDTQYF.

Comments on this clonotype: At one end the junction does not follow the germline gene, possibly because of a read error. The chain couples TRBV7-9 to TRBJ2-1, with D maybe TRBD2 (6 bases). The CDR3 length is 13 residues. Looked up from germline, CDR1 is SEHNR and CDR2 is FQNEAQ (reference sequence). The CDR3 nucleotides are TGTGCCAGCAACTTAGAACTAGCAACCGAGCAGTTCTTC. Translating gives CASNLELATEQFF.

The rearrangement joins TRBV4-1 to TRBJ1-5, with D maybe TRBD1 (6 bases). The germline V and J ends were trimmed by 4 bases and 3 bases, with 13 bases remaining between them. The V gene's germline CDR1 is MGHRA and CDR2 YSYEKL. The CDR3 runs to 15 residues. CDR3 protein: CASSLRTVNNQPQHF. The CDR3 bases are TGCGCCAGCAGCCTCCGGACAGTCAACAATCAGCCCCAGCATTTT.

This chain joins TRBV5-1 and TRBJ2-7; D is ambiguous. V was clipped by 3 bases and J by 7 bases, with 14 bases between them. The CDR3 spans 13 residues. The germline CDR1 and CDR2 sequences are SGHRS and YFSETQ. The CDR3 reads CASSSARRNEQYF. The CDR3 coding sequence is TGCGCCAGCAGCTCGGCTAGGCGTAATGAGCAGTACTTC.

The gene calls are TRBV6-5 and TRBJ2-5, with no clear D. Germline loops: CDR1 MNHEY, CDR2 SVGAGI. Trimming pared 1 base from V and 5 bases from J, leaving 11 bases between. This CDR3 comprises 14 residues. The DNA for the CDR3 is TGTGCCAGCAGTTACTTTGGCAAAGGGGAGACCCAGTACTTC. Protein: CASSYFGKGETQYF.

This clonotype was recorded a few times. This chain uses TRBV7-3 with TRBJ2-3, with D unresolved. Germline values: CDR1 SGHTA, CDR2 FQGTGA. The V end was cut by 1 base, the J end by 6 bases, with 8 bases between. This CDR3 region has 13 residues. CDR3 amino acids: CASSLNSRDTQYF. CDR3 coding DNA: TGTGCCAGCAGCTTAAACTCAAGGGATACGCAGTATTTT.

This clonotype occurred a few times. The CDR3 here is CASSYSLGAGELFF. The CDR3 region has the DNA TGTGCCAGCAGTTACTCCCTTGGCGCCGGGGAGCTGTTTTTT. V is TRBV6-6 and J is TRBJ2-2; D unclear. CDR1 and CDR2 (germline): MNHNY, SVGAGI (reference sequence). The CDR3 consists of 14 residues. The V end lost 0 bases, the J end lost 6 bases, and 8 bases lay between the germline ends.

This clonotype was detected only a few times. The V and J genes are TRBV5-1 and TRBJ2-7; 9 positions agree with TRBD1. The CDR3 totals 15 residues. CDR1 SGHRS and CDR2 YFSETQ come from the germline V gene. Trimming cost V 5 bases and J 1 base; bases outside gene matches: 7. Here the CDR3 reads CASRSTGGASYEQYF. Written as DNA, the CDR3 is TGCGCCAGCAGATCGACAGGGGGAGCGTCCTACGAGCAGTACTTC.

The gene calls are TRBV12-3 or TRBV12-4 and TRBJ2-5; a possible D gene is TRBD2 (7 bases). The CDR3 runs to 15 residues. V lost 6 bases and J lost 4, with 18 bases in between. CDR3 coding DNA: TGTGCCAGCAGCAGGCGCGGGGGCCTGGGAGAGACCCAGTACTTC. This gives the protein CASSRRGGLGETQYF.

The chain uses TRBV4-3 and TRBJ2-1, with D perhaps TRBD1 or TRBD2 (5 bases each). CDR3 length: 14 residues. The ends were cut back, 1 base at V and 8 bases at J, with 12 bases in the middle. Germline V CDR1 and CDR2: LGHNA, YSLEER. CDR3 region: CASSQVGRLHEQFF. CDR3 coding DNA: TGCGCCAGCAGCCAAGTGGGACGTTTGCATGAGCAGTTCTTC.

This clonotype was counted a single time. The chain recombines TRBV7-2 with TRBJ1-1; no clear D gene. Trimming took 3 bases from V and 3 from J, leaving 11 bases between them. CDR3 length: 14 residues. The germline V gene encodes CDR1 SGHTA and CDR2 FQGNSA. The CDR3 loop reads CASSFSVWDTEAFF. CDR3 sequence (DNA): TGTGCCAGCAGCTTTAGTGTTTGGGACACTGAAGCTTTCTTT.

With respect to this clonotype: This may come from a read error, since a much larger clone is one base off. The rearrangement uses TRBV29-1 and TRBJ2-1; D might be TRBD1 (6 bases). Near its end, the DNA agrees better with TRBJ2-7, so the J call may be wrong. This CDR3 has 17 residues. Per germline, CDR1 SQVTM and CDR2 ANQGSEA. CDR3 sequence reads: CSVIGTPSLSSYNEQYF. The CDR3 coding sequence is TGCAGCGTCATCGGGACACCCAGCTTAAGCTCCTACAATGAGCAGTACTTC.

This clonotype was seen many times. The chain recombines TRBV6-5 with TRBJ2-7; D perhaps matches TRBD1 (5 bases). The CDR3 sequence is 17 residues long. Germline CDR1 MNHEY, CDR2 SVGAGI. Trimming cost V 0 bases and J 3 bases, with 18 bases left between them. The CDR3 loop is CASSYSYPGAVNYEQYF. CDR3 bases: TGTGCCAGCAGTTACTCGTATCCTGGGGCAGTGAACTACGAGCAGTACTTC.

This clonotype was seen only a few times. The chain combines TRBV15 with TRBJ2-5; possibly TRBD2 for D (6 bases). The germline V gene encodes CDR1 LNHNV and CDR2 YYDKDF (reference sequence). This CDR3 has 15 residues. Trimming stripped 0 bases from V and 4 bases from J, with 12 bases between. CDR3 protein: CATSRDGPSAETQYF. CDR3 DNA: TGTGCCACCAGCAGAGATGGACCTAGCGCAGAGACCCAGTACTTC.

The chain joins TRBV28 to TRBJ1-1; 7 nucleotides line up with TRBD1. The CDR3 consists of 16 residues. Germline V lookup: CDR1 MDHEN, CDR2 SYDVKM. With V trimmed by 5 bases and J by 2 bases, 11 bases remained unmatched. The CDR3 DNA follows: TGTGCCAGCAGTAGACTAACAGGGGCTTCTAACACTGAAGCTTTCTTT. It codes for CASSRLTGASNTEAFF.

A few counts support this clonotype. This chain's CDR3 is CASSESRLGDTEAFF. CDR3 nucleotide sequence: TGTGCCAGCAGTGAATCAAGGCTAGGGGACACTGAAGCTTTCTTT. The chain has TRBV25-1 and TRBJ1-1, with TRBD1 as a possible D gene (5 bases). Trimming took off 1 base at V and 3 bases at J, with 12 bases between the two ends. Germline loops: CDR1 MGHDK, CDR2 SYGVNS. This CDR3 comprises 15 residues.

CDR3 sequence reads: CASSQVHPAPQETQYF. The CDR3 region has the DNA TGCGCCAGCAGCCAAGTCCACCCAGCACCTCAAGAGACCCAGTACTTC. This chain connects TRBV4-1 to TRBJ2-5; D call uncertain. Germline assignment: CDR1 MGHRA and CDR2 YSYEKL. Trimming stripped 1 base from V and 2 bases from J, with 14 bases between. CDR3 length equals 16 residues.

The chain links TRBV28 to TRBJ1-2, with 10 bases fitting TRBD1. The V gene's germline CDR1 is MDHEN and CDR2 SYDVKM. V trimming: 4 bases; J trimming: 4 bases; junction bases outside the gene matches: 12. The length of the CDR3 is 17 residues. DNA for the CDR3: TGTGCCAGCAGTTCCCCCGGACAGGGGGGTAAGCGCTATGGCTACACCTTC. Translation: CASSSPGQGGKRYGYTF.

The DNA of the CDR3 is TGTGCCACCAGTGGGGCCCGAGGAGAGACCCAGTACTTC. Protein: CATSGARGETQYF. This sequence joins TRBV24-1 and TRBJ2-5; D remains unclear. The CDR3 runs 13 residues. The V end lost 5 bases, the J end lost 4 bases, and 10 bases lay between the germline ends. Germline CDR1 KGHDR, CDR2 SFDVKD.

The chain combines TRBV12-3 or TRBV12-4 with TRBJ2-3; possible D gene TRBD2, 6 bases. Trimming took off 2 bases at V and 3 bases at J, with 12 bases between the two ends. This CDR3 has 15 amino acids. This chain's CDR3 is CASSLFGSVTDTQYF. CDR3 DNA: TGTGCCAGCAGTTTATTCGGGAGCGTGACAGATACGCAGTATTTT.

In DNA, the CDR3 is TGCGCCAGCAGCCAAGAACGCCTAGCGGGGGGTGAGGAGCAGTTCTTC. It specifies CASSQERLAGGEEQFF. The V call is TRBV4-1, the J call TRBJ2-1, with 11 bases matching TRBD2. Germline V gene lookup returns CDR1 MGHRA and CDR2 YSYEKL. V dropped 0 bases and J dropped 10; count of bases not matched to a gene: 8. The length of the CDR3 is 16 residues.

Only one count was recorded for this clonotype. The chain combines TRBV6-1 with TRBJ1-3, with D possibly being TRBD1 (6 bases). From germline, CDR1 is MNHNS and CDR2 SASEGT. The CDR3 has 13 amino acids. The V end was cut by 6 bases, the J end by 4 bases, with 10 bases between. The CDR3 DNA is TGTGCCAGCAGACCAGGGGTCGGAAACACCATATATTTT. Its translation is CASRPGVGNTIYF.

With respect to this clonotype: Germline is not matched at one junction end, which may reflect a read error. V is TRBV29-1 and J is TRBJ1-1; D is ambiguous. The CDR3 is 13 amino acids. CDR1 SQVTM and CDR2 ANQGSEA come from the germline V gene. The CDR3 DNA reads TGCAGCGTTGCGGGCTCCGTTTACACTGAGGCTTTCTTT. It codes for CSVAGSVYTEAFF.

The gene calls are TRBV7-9 and TRBJ2-1; the D is unclear. Germline CDR1 and CDR2: SEHNR and FQNEAQ (reference sequence). The CDR3 loop spans 12 amino acids. Deletions cut 5 bases from V and 7 bases from J, with 9 bases between. In nucleotides, the CDR3 is TGTGCCAGCAGCGTTGCTAGAAATGAGCAGTTCTTC. Amino acids: CASSVARNEQFF.

This clonotype was counted between two and nine times. The chain has TRBV7-9 and TRBJ2-7; D possibly corresponds to TRBD2 (7 bases). Trimming stripped 7 bases from V and 1 base from J, with 14 bases between. Germline V gene sequence: CDR1 SEHNR, CDR2 FQNEAQ (reference sequence). The CDR3 runs to 14 residues. CDR3 coding DNA: TGTGCCAGCAAGGGGGGGGACTATTCCTACGAGCAGTACTTC. Encoded protein: CASKGGDYSYEQYF. Looking up the rest from reference TRBV7-9 and TRBJ2-7 gives the full variable domain: DTGVSQNPRHKITKRGQNVTFRCDPISEHNRLYWYRQTLGQGPEFLTYFQNEAQLEKSRLLSDRFSAERPKGSFSTLEIQRTEQGDSAMYLCASKGGDYSYEQYFGPGTRLTVT.